This TCR beta chain was documented in a study of molecular identifiers for immune sequencing clone quantification. Findings and caveats of the study: More than 97% of effector molecules, versus under 1% of naive-cell molecules, belonged to clones above 20 RNA copies.

The germline CDR1 and CDR2 sequences are LNHDA and SQIVND (reference sequence). Trimming shortened V by 3 bases and J by 6 bases, and 18 bases separated the two germline ends. The CDR3 is 16 residues long. Previously published methods and listed TCR primers were used for the bulk TCR libraries. TCRdb re-derived calls from the PCR reads in MiXCR, one entry per CDR3 protein. The profile shows about 510,000 distinct CDR3 sequences, around 23% of them singletons. Comments on this clonotype: The target antigen is unknown.

The chain is built from TRBV19 and TRBJ2-1, with D perhaps given as TRBD1 or TRBD2 (6 bases each). What was sequenced was naive CD8+ T cells from blood, with Jurkat cell RNA spiked in. This sample's subset: FACS-sorted CD8+CD4-CCR7+CD45RA+ naive T cells. The source of this sequence is a human donor in good health. Some libraries in this study had Jurkat cell RNA spiked in. CDR3 in amino acids: CASSILGGPSFNEQFF. CDR3 nucleotides: TGTGCCAGTAGTATCCTAGGGGGGCCAAGTTTCAATGAGCAGTTCTTC.